This T cell receptor beta chain is drawn from a study of T-cell reconstitution after alpha-beta-depleted transplantation in children. General study results and limits: Elevated TCRbeta diversity at day 60 was traced, in some patients, to surviving recipient T cells and thymic progenitors. Newly generated T cells supplied most T-cell counts and diversity one year post-transplant. The origin of alpha-beta T cells about two months after transplant was reportedly several hundred expanded graft clones.

Construction of the TCRbeta library involved unique molecular identifiers. TCRdb reanalysed the PCR reads using MiXCR and keeps one entry per CDR3 protein. The table shows over 100,000 distinct CDR3 sequences, with approximately 8% occurring only once. About this clonotype: Its antigen remains unidentified.

The receptor's source is a boy aged 2 to 9 with acute lymphoblastic leukemia, due to receive a stem cell transplant. Sequenced material: PBMCs, taken before TCRalphabeta/CD19-depleted stem cell transplant.

The CDR3 bases are TGCAGTGCTAGGCCCCCGGGGGCGGGGGAGACCCAGTACTTC. It specifies CSARPPGAGETQYF. The chain couples TRBV20-1 to TRBJ2-5, with D possibly called TRBD1 or TRBD2 (6 bases each). The V gene lost 3 bases and the J gene lost 5 bases, with 16 bases spanning the gap. Germline CDR1 and CDR2: DFQATT and SNEGSKA (reference sequence). The CDR3 covers 14 residues.